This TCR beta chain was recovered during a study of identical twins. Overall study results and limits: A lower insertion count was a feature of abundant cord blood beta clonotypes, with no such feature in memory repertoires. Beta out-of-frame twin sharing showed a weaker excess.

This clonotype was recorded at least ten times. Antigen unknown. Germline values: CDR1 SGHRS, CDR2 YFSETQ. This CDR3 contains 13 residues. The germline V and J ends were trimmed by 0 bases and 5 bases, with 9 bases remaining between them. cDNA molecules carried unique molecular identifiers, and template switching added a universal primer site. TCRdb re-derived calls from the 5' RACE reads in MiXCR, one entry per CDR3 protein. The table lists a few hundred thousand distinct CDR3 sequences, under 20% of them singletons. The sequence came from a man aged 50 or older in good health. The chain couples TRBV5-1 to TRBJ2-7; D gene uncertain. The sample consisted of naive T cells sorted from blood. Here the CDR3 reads CASSLAGFHEQYF. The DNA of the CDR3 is TGCGCCAGCAGCTTGGCTGGGTTCCACGAGCAGTACTTC.